This TCR beta chain was sequenced in a study of blood T cell repertoires in COVID-19. Whole-study context: The cDNA or gDNA used as material had been derived from T cells, B-cell-depleted T cells, or PBMCs.

Generated by immunoSEQ multiplex PCR, the TCRdb table keeps only in-frame clones and is missing some. Altogether 350,000 to 500,000 clones are present, approximately 90% being singletons, with the ten largest covering roughly 0.78%. The germline gives CDR1 LGHDT, CDR2 YNNKEL (reference sequence). V was pared by 2 bases and J by 5 bases, with 8 bases of the junction left unmatched. The CDR3 covers 17 residues. Seattle's enrolled individuals joined amid active infection and were then monitored longitudinally. This sequence originates from a man aged 18 to 29 with COVID-19, enrolled during active disease. Specimen: peripheral blood. The chain employs TRBV3-1 (or the pseudogene TRBV3-2) and TRBJ2-3; 12 nucleotides align to TRBD1. The CDR3, as DNA: TGTGCCAGCAGCCAAACCGGGACAGGGGGCTATGGAGATACGCAGTATTTT. This sequence encodes CASSQTGTGGYGDTQYF.